This T cell receptor beta chain was observed in a study of OX40 agonist ivuxolimab in advanced cancers. Across the whole study: Cohort: 80% to 90% men, mean age approximately 60, aged about 20 to 85.

V lost 6 bases and J lost 1, with 12 bases in between. The CDR3 contains 13 residues. In germline, CDR1 is SQVTM, CDR2 ANQGSEA. The method was immunoSEQ multiplex PCR; TCRdb's version includes in-frame clones alone and lacks a portion of them. Here the sample spans 75,000 to 100,000 clones, more than 85% being singletons. The clonotype was recovered from an adult with an advanced solid tumor such as melanoma, head and neck, liver or kidney cancer. The sample was CD4+ or CD8+ T cells sorted from blood, taken in a trial of the OX40 agonist ivuxolimab. V gene TRBV29-1 combines with J gene TRBJ1-1; D perhaps matches TRBD1 (6 bases). CDR3 in amino acids: CSVKGGGNTEAFF. Here the CDR3 DNA reads TGCAGCGTAAAGGGGGGAGGGAACACTGAAGCTTTCTTT.